This T cell receptor beta chain was captured in a study of response to subunit inactivated influenza vaccine. Points from the study as a whole: Authors suggested that a seasonal influenza vaccination recruits few new T cells each time.

TCRdb passed the RT-PCR reads through MiXCR, listing each CDR3 protein once. The sample has some 520,000 distinct CDR3 sequences, 16% seen once. CDR1 is LGHNA, CDR2 YSLEER, per germline. Trimming removed 4 bases from V and 6 bases from J; junction bases left unmatched: 9. This CDR3 region has 15 residues. Regarding this clonotype: Its cognate antigen is unknown.

The sequencing here drew on CD4+ T cells sorted from PBMCs, taken roughly 24 months after vaccination. J is TRBJ1-1 and V is TRBV4-3; 9 positions agree with TRBD1. The sequence came from a man between 50 and 75 years old who received an inactivated influenza vaccine. Here the CDR3 reads CASSPPGQGLAEAFF. The CDR3 DNA follows: TGCGCCAGCAGCCCCCCCGGACAGGGGCTAGCTGAAGCTTTCTTT.